This T cell receptor beta chain was sequenced during a study of cytomegalovirus exposure and HLA in healthy donors. About the study: When 350 to 500 donors were genotyped, roughly 78% of them were found to fall in the Caucasian-associated ancestry cluster. Study outcomes and limitations: Reports indicate that TCR beta sequences accurately predicted the HLA-A and HLA-B alleles of most subjects. Most TCR beta V segments were productive about 87% or about 30% of the time in an earlier analysis.

Concerning this clone itself: Its antigen is currently unknown.

The study ran its PCR with 60 Vbeta and 13 Jbeta primers. Per the original methods: In a later analysis, 75 million to 85 million unique TCR beta chains included roughly 11 million shared by two or more donors. Libraries were prepared by immunoSEQ multiplex PCR; TCRdb keeps only in-frame clonotypes and omits some of them. Clone size and the V and J calls come from that table; the DNA yielded D and trimming. Among about 170,000 clones listed, approximately 80% were seen once. The sequence was obtained from a female donor in good health and CMV-seronegative. Sequencing was done on a sample of PBMCs.

The CDR3: CASSRQDTQYF. The CDR3 DNA reads TGTGCCAGCAGCCGACAAGATACGCAGTATTTT. The chain joins TRBV7-9 to TRBJ2-3; D ambiguous. CDR1 is SEHNR and CDR2 is FQNEAQ in the germline V gene (reference sequence). The V gene lost 5 bases and the J gene lost 5 bases, with 5 bases spanning the gap. The CDR3 loop spans 11 amino acids.